This record concerns one T cell receptor (beta chain) sequence. Germline V gives CDR1 SGHRS, CDR2 YFSETQ. The ends lost 7 bases at V and 3 bases at J; junction bases unmatched: 4. CDR3 length: 13 amino acids. This sample stems from a study of blood T cells in healthy people across ages. For the second PCR, which ran for 7 to 11 cycles, a sample-barcoded 5' primer and a J-beta primer mix were used. Each CDR3 protein is one row after TCRdb ran MiXCR on the 5' RACE reads. The sample consists of hundreds of thousands of distinct CDR3 sequences, roughly 44% of them appearing once. Material for sequencing was blood. The sequence was collected from a man between 60 and 75 years old in good health. V is TRBV5-1 and J is TRBJ1-2, with 9 bases aligning to TRBD1. DNA for the CDR3: TGCGCCAGCCCGGGACAGGGTGACTATGGCTACACCTTC. Amino acid sequence: CASPGQGDYGYTF.